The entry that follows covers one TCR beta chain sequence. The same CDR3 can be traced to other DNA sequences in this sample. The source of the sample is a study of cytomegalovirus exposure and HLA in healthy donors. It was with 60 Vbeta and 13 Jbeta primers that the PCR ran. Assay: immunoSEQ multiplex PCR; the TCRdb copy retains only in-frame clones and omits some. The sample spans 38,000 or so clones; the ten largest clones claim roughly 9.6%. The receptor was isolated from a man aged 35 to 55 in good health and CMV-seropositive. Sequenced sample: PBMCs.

The CDR3 coding sequence is TGTGCCAGCAAACGGACAGAGAACACTGAAGCTTTCTTT. It specifies CASKRTENTEAFF. This chain joins TRBV7-2 and TRBJ1-1; a possible D gene is TRBD1 (6 bases). This CDR3 is 13 amino acids long. In germline, CDR1 is SGHTA, CDR2 FQGNSA. V lost 7 bases, J lost 1 base, and 10 bases lay in between.